A single sample is the source of the 21 T cell receptor beta chains below, sequenced in a study of T cells in Graves' hyperthyroidism and ophthalmopathy. Amplification targeted TCR beta CDR3 regions from RNA transcripts. First-round RT-PCR of the TCR CDR3 relied on the HTBI primer set. Each CDR3 protein gets one entry after TCRdb re-called the multiplex PCR reads with MiXCR. This sample has 660,000 or so distinct CDR3 sequences, with roughly 46% found just once. Specimen: peripheral blood or thyroid tissue (not recorded which). The receptor set was obtained from an adult man with Graves' disease, either hyperthyroidism or ophthalmopathy (not recorded which).

The chain carries TRBV24-1 and TRBJ1-4; D is unclear. This CDR3 is 14 amino acids long. Trimming shortened V by 4 bases and J by 5 bases, and 10 bases separated the two germline ends. The germline gives CDR1 KGHDR, CDR2 SFDVKD. CDR3: CATSDYGENEKLFF. The CDR3 DNA sequence: TGTGCCACCAGTGACTACGGGGAAAATGAAAAACTGTTTTTT.

This clonotype has more than one count but fewer than ten. The rearrangement joins TRBV4-2 to TRBJ2-5, with 10 bases lining up with TRBD2. Per germline, CDR1 LGHNA and CDR2 YNFKEQ. This CDR3 contains 18 residues. V was clipped by 0 bases and J by 7 bases; unmatched bases: 14. Here the CDR3 DNA reads TGTGCCAGCAGCCAAGATCTGCTAGCGGGAGTAGCGGGTGGGACCCAGTACTTC. This translates into CASSQDLLAGVAGGTQYF.

This clonotype was observed at least ten times. The chain couples TRBV14 to TRBJ1-2; 9 bases match TRBD1. V trimming: 4 bases; J trimming: 13 bases; junction bases outside the gene matches: 10. CDR1 and CDR2 from the germline V gene are SGHDN and FVKESK. This CDR3 region has 13 residues. For the CDR3, the DNA is TGTGCCAGCAGCCCCAGGGGACAGGGACGGTGCACCTTC. It codes for CASSPRGQGRCTF.

This clonotype was picked up a small number of times. V is TRBV2 and J is TRBJ1-1; D is ambiguous. This CDR3 is 15 amino acids long. The ends were cut back, 6 bases at V and 1 base at J, with 15 bases in the middle. Germline loops: CDR1 SNHLY, CDR2 FYNNEI. The CDR3 here is CASSQGSTANTEAFF. In nucleotides, the CDR3 is TGTGCCAGCAGCCAAGGGTCAACCGCGAACACTGAAGCTTTCTTT.

Concerning this clonotype: A junction end diverges from the germline sequence, so it may reflect a read error. This chain connects TRBV24-1 to TRBJ1-1; D may be TRBD1 (5 bases). Germline lookup yields CDR1 KGHDR and CDR2 SFDVKD. This CDR3 is 12 amino acids long. The CDR3 DNA reads TGTGCCATCAGTGAGACAGTAACTGAAGCTTTCTTT. Protein: CAISETVTEAFF.

The rearrangement links TRBV10-3 to TRBJ1-3; D might be TRBD1 (5 bases). CDR3 length: 19 amino acids. V gave up 4 bases and J gave up 1 base, with 23 bases separating them. The germline V gene has CDR1 ENHRY and CDR2 SYGVKD. The CDR3 here is CAISGGRDTGTVSGNTIYF. CDR3 bases: TGTGCCATCAGTGGGGGGAGAGACACTGGGACCGTTTCTGGAAACACCATATATTTT.

The chain has TRBV20-1 and TRBJ1-1, with 8 nucleotides matching TRBD1. Per germline, CDR1 DFQATT and CDR2 SNEGSKA (reference sequence). The V segment lost 6 bases and the J segment 0 bases; nucleotides outside the gene matches: 3. CDR3 size: 13 residues. The CDR3 sequence: CSAQTGVNTEAFF. CDR3 nucleotides: TGCAGTGCACAGACAGGGGTGAACACTGAAGCTTTCTTT.

The chain carries TRBV7-8 and TRBJ1-6; 9 nucleotides align to TRBD1. The germline CDR1 and CDR2 sequences are SGHVS and FQNEAQ. The CDR3 runs 15 residues. With 1 base clipped from V and 10 bases from J, the junction kept 5 bases outside the gene matches. The CDR3 nucleotides read TGTGCCAGCAGCTTAGACGGGACAGGGCTCTCACCCCTCCACTTT. This gives the protein CASSLDGTGLSPLHF. The full variable domain, rest sourced from reference TRBV7-8 and TRBJ1-6, is GAGVSQSPRYKVAKRGQDVALRCDPISGHVSLFWYQQALGQGPEFLTYFQNEAQLDKSGLPSDRFFAERPEGSVSTLKIQRTQQEDSAVYLCASSLDGTGLSPLHFGNGTRLTVT.

This clonotype was counted a few times. This chain uses TRBV5-1 with TRBJ2-7; 8 bases are shared with TRBD2. Germline V CDR1 and CDR2: SGHRS, YFSETQ. Losses at the gene ends were 1 base for V and 7 bases for J; bases not matched to a gene: 7. CDR3 length equals 14 residues. This CDR3 reads CASSLRGGIEEQYF. The CDR3 DNA reads TGCGCCAGCAGCTTGCGGGGGGGGATTGAAGAGCAGTACTTC.

About this clonotype: This may come from a read error, since a much larger clone is one base off. The chain employs TRBV20-1 and TRBJ1-5; D remains unclear. CDR1 DFQATT and CDR2 SNEGSKA come from the germline V gene (reference sequence). V lost 2 bases and J 0 bases, leaving 11 bases between the germline ends. This CDR3 is 15 amino acids long. CDR3 sequence (DNA): TGCAGTGCTAGACCCCGGGCAGTTAGCAATCAGCCCCAGCATTTT. It specifies CSARPRAVSNQPQHF.

The table lists this clonotype with many counts. The gene calls are TRBV6-5 and TRBJ1-6, with D unresolved. V was cut by 6 bases and J by 0 bases, with 9 bases left in between. CDR1 and CDR2 (germline): MNHEY, SVGAGI. The CDR3 runs to 15 residues. Written as DNA, the CDR3 is TGTGCCAGCAGCGACCGGAACTCCTATAATTCACCCCTCCACTTT. Amino acid sequence: CASSDRNSYNSPLHF.

The CDR3 nucleotides read TGTGCCAGCAGCTTCGGACAGGGGGCGAACACCGGGGAGCTGTTTTTT. It is translated as CASSFGQGANTGELFF. The rearrangement uses TRBV7-3 and TRBJ2-2, with 10 bases aligning to TRBD1. Looked up from germline, CDR1 is SGHTA and CDR2 is FQGTGA. This CDR3 spans 16 amino acids. V dropped 3 bases and J dropped 0; count of bases not matched to a gene: 1.

The V call is TRBV20-1, the J call TRBJ1-6; D is ambiguous. This CDR3 is 13 amino acids long. Looked up from germline, CDR1 is DFQATT and CDR2 is SNEGSKA (reference sequence). With 5 bases removed from V and 4 bases from J, the gap between germline ends came to 9 bases. The CDR3 loop reads CSAFESYNSPLHF. The CDR3 DNA reads TGCAGTGCTTTCGAATCGTATAATTCACCCCTCCACTTT.

V usage is TRBV19 and J usage is TRBJ1-2; 8 positions match TRBD1. The CDR3 length is 16 residues. Unmatched junction bases numbered 11, after V lost 6 bases and J lost 2 bases. From germline, CDR1 is LNHDA and CDR2 SQIVND (reference sequence). In DNA form, the CDR3 reads TGTGCCAGTAGGGCTAGGACAGGGCGAAAGAACTATGGCTACACCTTC. Its translation: CASRARTGRKNYGYTF.

As concerns this clonotype: Its ends do not fully match the called genes, so a read error is possible. The chain employs TRBV10-3 and TRBJ1-1; a possible D gene is TRBD1 (5 bases). The germline gives CDR1 ENHRY, CDR2 SYGVKD. The length of the CDR3 is 17 residues. The CDR3 nucleotides are TGTGCCAGCAGTCCTCATAGGGCTGGGGCAGAGAACACTGAAGCTTTCTTT. This sequence encodes CASSPHRAGAENTEAFF.

The chain recombines TRBV2 with TRBJ1-4, with a weak D call TRBD1 (5 bases). Trimming removed 3 bases at V and 6 bases at J, with 5 bases between. The CDR3 sequence is 12 residues long. Germline CDR1 and CDR2: SNHLY and FYNNEI. This CDR3 is CASSEGDEKLFF. The CDR3 DNA sequence: TGTGCCAGCAGTGAGGGGGATGAAAAACTGTTTTTT.

The V and J genes are TRBV7-9 and TRBJ2-2; 15 bases are shared with TRBD2. This CDR3 region has 18 residues. The junction had 4 bases not matched to a gene; V was cut back by 5 bases and J by 0 bases. Per the germline V gene, CDR1 is SEHNR and CDR2 is FQNEAQ (reference sequence). CDR3 residues: CASSPGLAGGSNTGELFF. The CDR3 DNA reads TGTGCCAGCAGCCCGGGACTAGCGGGGGGTTCGAACACCGGGGAGCTGTTTTTT.

This clonotype was seen only once. The chain combines TRBV5-1 with TRBJ1-4; D may be TRBD1 (5 bases). V dropped 0 bases and J dropped 7 bases, with 22 bases sitting between them. CDR3 length: 18 residues. Looked up from germline, CDR1 is SGHRS and CDR2 is YFSETQ. The DNA for the CDR3 is TGCGCCAGCAGCTTGGGACCGGGGACTGCTAGGTGGTCTGAAAAACTGTTTTTT. This gives the protein CASSLGPGTARWSEKLFF.

The V and J genes are TRBV19 and TRBJ1-1; TRBD1 might be the D (6 bases). Germline V gives CDR1 LNHDA, CDR2 SQIVND (reference sequence). V was pared by 9 bases and J by 4 bases, with 30 bases between. The CDR3 contains 18 residues. The CDR3 here is CASSYPTDSKDSVTEAFF. For the CDR3, the DNA is TGTGCCAGCAGTTACCCCACGGACAGTAAAGATAGCGTCACTGAAGCTTTCTTT.

This clonotype was recorded a few times. A junction end diverges from the germline sequence, so it may reflect a read error. This rearrangement joins TRBV19 to TRBJ1-2; D gene unclear. Germline V gene sequence: CDR1 LNHDA, CDR2 SQIVND (reference sequence). The CDR3 extends over 12 amino acids. CDR3 region: CASSIVGAQKSF. As DNA, the CDR3 is TGTGCCAGTAGTATAGTGGGAGCACAGAAGTCCTTC.

This clonotype came up a few times. This chain links TRBV25-1 with TRBJ1-5, with 10 bases identical to TRBD1. In germline, CDR1 is MGHDK, CDR2 SYGVNS. CDR3 length: 13 residues. The junction had 4 bases not matched to a gene; V was cut back by 11 bases and J by 3 bases. DNA for the CDR3: TGTGCCTGGGGACAGGGGTTCAATCAGCCCCAGCATTTT. It codes for CAWGQGFNQPQHF.